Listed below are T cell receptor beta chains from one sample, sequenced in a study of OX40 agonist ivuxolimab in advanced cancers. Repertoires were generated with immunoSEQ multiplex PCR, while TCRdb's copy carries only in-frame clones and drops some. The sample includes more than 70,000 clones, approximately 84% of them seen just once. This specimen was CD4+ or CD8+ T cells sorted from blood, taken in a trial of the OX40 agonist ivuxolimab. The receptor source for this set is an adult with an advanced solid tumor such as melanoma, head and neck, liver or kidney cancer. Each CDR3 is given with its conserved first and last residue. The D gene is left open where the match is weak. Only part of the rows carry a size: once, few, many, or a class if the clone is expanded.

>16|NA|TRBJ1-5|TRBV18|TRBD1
TGTGCCAGCTCACCAGCGACAGGGGCCGACAATCAGCCCCAGCATTTT
CASSPATGADNQPQHF
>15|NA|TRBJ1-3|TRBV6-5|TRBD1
TGTGCCAGCAGTCGCGACAGGGGGTCTGGAAACACCATATATTTT
CASSRDRGSGNTIYF
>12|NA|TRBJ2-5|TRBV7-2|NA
TGTGCCAGCAGCTTAAGTGGTACCCCCCTGCACTTC
CASSLSGTPLHF
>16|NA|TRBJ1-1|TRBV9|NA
TGTGCCAGCAGCGTAGAACCCCCGGGTTTTGGTACTGAAGCTTTCTTT
CASSVEPPGFGTEAFF
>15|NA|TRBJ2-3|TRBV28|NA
TGTGCCAGCAATGTTCATCAGGACAGATCCAATACGCAGTATTTT
CASNVHQDRSNTQYF
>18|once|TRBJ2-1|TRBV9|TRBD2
TGTGCCAGCAGCGTAGCTCCAACGGGACTAGTTCGAGGGGATGAGCAGTTCTTC
CASSVAPTGLVRGDEQFF
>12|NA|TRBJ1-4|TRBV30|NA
TGTGCCTGGAGTGTGGGGGCGGAAAAACTGTTTTTT
CAWSVGAEKLFF
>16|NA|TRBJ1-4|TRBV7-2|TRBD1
TGTGCCAGCAGCTTAGGTGGGGGGACAGGGAGGGAAAAACTGTTTTTT
CASSLGGGTGREKLFF
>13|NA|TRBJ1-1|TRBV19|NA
TGTGCCAGTAGTCGATCGTCGAACACTGAAGCTTTCTTT
CASSRSSNTEAFF
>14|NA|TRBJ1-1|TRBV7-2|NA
TGTGCCAGCAGCTTAATGGGCATGAACACTGAAGCTTTCTTT
CASSLMGMNTEAFF
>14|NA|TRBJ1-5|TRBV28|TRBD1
TGTGCCAGCAGTTCCGCACAGGGGGATCAGCCCCAGCATTTT
CASSSAQGDQPQHF
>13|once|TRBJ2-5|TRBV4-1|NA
TGCGCCAGCAGCCCCGGGTCAGTAGAGACCCAGTACTTC
CASSPGSVETQYF
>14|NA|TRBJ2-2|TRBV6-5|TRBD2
TGTGCCAGCAGTTCCGGGGAGGGGACCGGGGAGCTGTTTTTT
CASSSGEGTGELFF
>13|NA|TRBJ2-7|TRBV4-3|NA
TGCGCCAGCAGCCAAGAGCAGACCTACGAGCAGTACTTC
CASSQEQTYEQYF
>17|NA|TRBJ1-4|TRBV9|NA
TGTGCCAGCAGCGCCTCCGACGGCGGCGGGAGGCGAGAAAAACTGTTTTTT
CASSASDGGGRREKLFF
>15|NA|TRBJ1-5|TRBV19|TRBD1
TGTGCCAGTAGTATAACAGGGGATAGCGATCAGCCCCAGCATTTT
CASSITGDSDQPQHF
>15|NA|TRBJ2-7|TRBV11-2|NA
TGTGCCAGCAGCCAAACCACACGGGTCGGGGTCGAGCAGTACTTC
CASSQTTRVGVEQYF
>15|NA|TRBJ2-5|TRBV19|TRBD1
TGTGCCAGTACCAAAGGGGGACAGCAAGAAGAGACCCAGTACTTC
CASTKGGQQEETQYF
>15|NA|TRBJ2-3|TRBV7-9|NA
TGTGCCAGCAGCTTATCTGGAACACGCGTGGATACGCAGTATTTT
CASSLSGTRVDTQYF
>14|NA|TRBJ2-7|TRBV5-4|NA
TGTGCCAGCAGCCCCGGGACGGTACTCTACGAGCAGTACTTC
CASSPGTVLYEQYF
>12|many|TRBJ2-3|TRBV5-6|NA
TGTGCCAGCAGTCTATCGGGGGATACGCAGTATTTT
CASSLSGDTQYF
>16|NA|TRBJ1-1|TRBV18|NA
TGTGCCAGCTCACCACCGATAACGGGGGCAGGAACTGAAGCTTTCTTT
CASSPPITGAGTEAFF
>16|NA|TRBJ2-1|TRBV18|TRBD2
TGTGCCAGCTCACCGGAGACTAGCGGTGGATACAATGAGCAGTTCTTC
CASSPETSGGYNEQFF
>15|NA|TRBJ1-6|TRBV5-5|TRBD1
TGTGCCAGCAGCTTGGAAGGGACAGGGAATTCACCCCTCCACTTT
CASSLEGTGNSPLHF
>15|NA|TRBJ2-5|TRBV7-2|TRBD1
TGTGCCAGCAGCTACACGACAGGGACGGGTGAGACCCAGTACTTC
CASSYTTGTGETQYF
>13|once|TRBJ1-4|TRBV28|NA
TGTGCCAGCCGTAGAGTACAAGTCGAAAAACTGTTTTTT
CASRRVQVEKLFF
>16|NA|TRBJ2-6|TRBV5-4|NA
TGTGCCAGCAGCTTGGAAACAAGCTCTGGGGCCAACGTCCTGACTTTC
CASSLETSSGANVLTF
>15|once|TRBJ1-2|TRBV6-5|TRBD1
TGTGCCAGCAGGCGGGGACAGCGGTCAAACTATGGCTACACCTTC
CASRRGQRSNYGYTF
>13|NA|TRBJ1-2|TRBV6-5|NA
TGTGCCAGCAGTAAGGGGGAGAACTACGGCTACACCTTC
CASSKGENYGYTF
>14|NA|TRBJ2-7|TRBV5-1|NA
TGCGCCAGCAAGGTAACCGCGGCCGGTAACGAGCAGTACTTC
CASKVTAAGNEQYF
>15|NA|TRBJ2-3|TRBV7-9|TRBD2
TGTGCCAGCAGCCCTACGGCAAGGGGGACTAGTCTTTTTCGTTTT
CASSPTARGTSLFRF
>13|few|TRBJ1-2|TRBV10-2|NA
TGCGCCAGCACTCGACGGGGGAACTATGGCTACACCTTC
CASTRRGNYGYTF
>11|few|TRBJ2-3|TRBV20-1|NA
TGCAGTGCTAGACTAGCGGATACGCAGTATTTT
CSARLADTQYF
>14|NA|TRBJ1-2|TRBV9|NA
TGTGCCAGCAGCGTAGAAGGCAGAAGCGGGGGCCACACCTTC
CASSVEGRSGGHTF
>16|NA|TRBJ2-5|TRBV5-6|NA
TGTGCCAGCAGCTTGGAGGTCGGAGCGAGAGAAGAGACCCAGTACTTC
CASSLEVGAREETQYF
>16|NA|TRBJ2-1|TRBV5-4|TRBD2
TGTGCCAGCAGCTTAGGACTAGCGGGAGGGCTCGATGAGCAGTTCTTC
CASSLGLAGGLDEQFF
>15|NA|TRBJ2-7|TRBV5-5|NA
TGTGCCAGCAGCTTTAAATTGACGGGTACCTACGAGCAGTACTTC
CASSFKLTGTYEQYF
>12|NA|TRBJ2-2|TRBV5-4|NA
TGTGCCAGCAGCTTCGTCCCCGGGGAGCTGTTTTTT
CASSFVPGELFF
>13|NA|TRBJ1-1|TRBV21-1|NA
TGTGCCAGCAGGATTACAAGGAACACTGAAGCTTTCTTT
CASRITRNTEAFF
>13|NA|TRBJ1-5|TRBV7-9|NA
TGTGCCAGCAGTGTGGAGGGCAATCAGCCCCAGCATTTT
CASSVEGNQPQHF
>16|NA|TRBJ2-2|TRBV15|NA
TGTGCCACCAGCAGAGATCTGAACAGGGTAACCGGGGAGCTGTTTTTT
CATSRDLNRVTGELFF
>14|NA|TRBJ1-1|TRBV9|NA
TGTGCCAGCAGCGTAGCTGGAGGGAACACTGAAGCTTTCTTT
CASSVAGGNTEAFF